What follows is one T cell receptor (beta chain) and its context. Trimming removed 10 bases from V and 1 base from J, with 17 bases in between. Germline V gene sequence: CDR1 SNHLY, CDR2 FYNNEI. The CDR3 consists of 14 residues. The sample's treatment: oral pan-JAK inhibitor, 5-10 mg twice daily. Sequencing used cDNA as its template, made by extracting RNA and reverse transcribing it. Measured with immunoSEQ multiplex PCR; TCRdb has only the in-frame clones, and not every one. The sample shows 110,000 to 150,000 clones, 45% to 60% of them seen only once. The record originates from a study of CD8+ T cells in alopecia areata. Overall study: Treated patients swallowed 5 to 10 mg of oral tofacitinib twice daily.

This TCR came from a human donor with alopecia areata. Sequences were derived from CD8+ T cells sorted from blood, sampled at week 4, from a patient treated with tofacitinib. The chain is built from TRBV2 and TRBJ2-7; maybe TRBD1 (6 bases). DNA for the CDR3: TGTGCCACAGATGGACAGATACCTTCCTACGAGCAGTACTTC. It yields the protein CATDGQIPSYEQYF.